This T cell receptor (beta chain) was profiled in a study of blood T cells in healthy people across ages. Germline CDR1 SGHDT, CDR2 YYEEEE. J gave up 6 bases and V 5 bases, and 9 bases lay outside the gene matches. The CDR3 is 16 residues long. Broader study findings: Per million T cells, TCR beta diversity dropped about linearly as age rose.

Each donor had approximately 10 milliliters of peripheral blood drawn. Extractions gave at least 6 micrograms of total RNA per sample. A second PCR, run for about 7 to 11 cycles, used a sample-barcoded 5' primer plus a J-beta primer mix. TCRdb re-analysed the 5' RACE reads in MiXCR, keeping a single row per CDR3 protein. The sample records roughly 1.5 million distinct CDR3 sequences, 42% being singletons. This clonotype has a handful of counts. Its antigen is as yet unknown. The V call is TRBV5-6, the J call TRBJ2-1; 12 bases align to TRBD2. This TCR derives from a woman under 30 in good health. Sequenced input: blood. Here the CDR3 DNA reads TGTGCCAGCAGAGGCGGACTAGCGGGGACTTTCAATGAGCAGTTCTTC. Translated, it gives CASRGGLAGTFNEQFF.